This TCR beta chain was sequenced in a study of CD8 T cells in ankylosing spondylitis (dated by TCRdb to 2017 to 2019). For the study in its entirety: The study set out to find disease-linked TCR variants by profiling T cell receptor beta repertoires in ankylosing spondylitis patients and healthy donors. The whole study cohort included about a hundred healthy donors and 20 to 30 ankylosing spondylitis patients. Peripheral blood was sampled, and synovial fluid was also collected from ankylosing spondylitis patients. Study-level results and caveats: The disease-linked clones were reported to be significantly enriched in matched synovial fluid samples from ankylosing spondylitis patients. Some of the motif variants had been reported before in the synovial fluid and blood of reactive arthritis patients, a finding that suggests common disease-initiation mechanisms. Blood from ankylosing spondylitis patients appeared to be characterized by a TCR beta motif made up of eight highly homologous amino acid variants. In peripheral blood, the disease-linked clones were found at relatively low frequencies and had a CD8+ phenotype.

The CDR3, cysteine through phenylalanine, is 14 amino acids long. Only the CDR3 part of the read is kept: 42 bases, read in frame from the first base. V is cut by 3 bases and J by 4 bases, and the space between the germline ends is 12 bases. This clonotype was found many times. The antigen it recognizes is unknown. No base qualities exist here, and no much larger clone lies one base off it. The instrument was an Illumina HiSeq 2500. Quantitative 5'-RACE with molecular barcodes was used to prepare TCR beta libraries. The authors' pipeline ran thus. Disease-linked TCR variants were identified with a new computational method built on a probabilistic model of VDJ rearrangement. The public reads were quality trimmed at Q25 with fastp and then assembled into clones with MiXCR by TCRdb, keeping productive beta chains. Records with the same CDR3 protein are collapsed into one entry carrying the most frequent genes and DNA. TCRdb, not the authors, supplied the V and J calls. For this sample there are about 540,000 distinct CDR3 sequences; more than 9.5% appear just once. Clones ranked in the top ten supply about 6.5% of the sample.

The source material was blood, either unsorted or a sorted T cell fraction (not recorded which). The V gene is TRBV12-3 or TRBV12-4 and the J gene is TRBJ1-1; 5 matching bases give a weak D call of TRBD1. The sequence was obtained from a male donor with ankylosing spondylitis. The CDR3 region reads CASSLDLGVTEAFF. The bases are TGTGCCAGCAGTTTGGATTTGGGGGTCACTGAAGCTTTCTTT.